This T cell receptor beta chain was identified during a study of T-cell memory formation after mild COVID-19. Study in general: Among the donors, TCR clusters were largely specific to each donor.

Trimming removed 0 bases from V and 6 bases from J; junction bases left unmatched: 9. The CDR3 contains 17 residues. Per the germline V gene, CDR1 is MNHEY and CDR2 is SVGEGT. 5'RACE primed at constant segments yielded TCR alpha and TCR beta cDNA libraries bearing sample barcodes and UMIs. TCRdb itself ran the 5' RACE reads through MiXCR, one entry per CDR3 protein. The sample comprises about 100,000 distinct CDR3 sequences, around 10% of which are singletons, and about 40% rests with the top ten. This clonotype was detected many times. The V call is TRBV6-2 or TRBV6-3, the J call TRBJ2-1, with 9 bases matching TRBD2. Material for sequencing was PBMCs or a T cell subset sorted from them (not recorded which). This clonotype originated in a man younger than 30 who had mild COVID-19 (a few samples of this study predate the infection). Cell type and time point are not known. For the CDR3, the DNA is TGTGCCAGCAGTTACTCAGTTAGCGGGGGCCTTCTCAATGAGCAGTTCTTC. It is translated as CASSYSVSGGLLNEQFF.